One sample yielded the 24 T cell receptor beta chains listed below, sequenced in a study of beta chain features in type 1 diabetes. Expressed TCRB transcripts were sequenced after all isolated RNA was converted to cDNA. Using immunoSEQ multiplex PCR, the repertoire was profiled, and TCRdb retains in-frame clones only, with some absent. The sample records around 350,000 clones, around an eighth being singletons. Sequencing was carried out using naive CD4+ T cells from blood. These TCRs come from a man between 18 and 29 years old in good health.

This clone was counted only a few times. This chain's CDR3 is CASSRVRNQPQHF. The CDR3 DNA sequence: TGCGCCAGCAGCAGAGTCCGAAATCAGCCCCAGCATTTT. The rearrangement links TRBV4-1 to TRBJ1-5; D ambiguous. The germline V and J ends were trimmed by 5 bases and 4 bases, with 9 bases remaining between them. CDR1 is MGHRA, CDR2 YSYEKL, per germline. The CDR3 is 13 residues long.

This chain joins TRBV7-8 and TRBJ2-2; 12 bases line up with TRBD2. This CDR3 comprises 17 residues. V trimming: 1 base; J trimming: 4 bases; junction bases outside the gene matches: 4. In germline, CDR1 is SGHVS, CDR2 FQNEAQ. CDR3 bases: TGTGCCAGCAGCTTAGTGGCTAGCGGGAGGGGCACCGGGGAGCTGTTTTTT. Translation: CASSLVASGRGTGELFF.

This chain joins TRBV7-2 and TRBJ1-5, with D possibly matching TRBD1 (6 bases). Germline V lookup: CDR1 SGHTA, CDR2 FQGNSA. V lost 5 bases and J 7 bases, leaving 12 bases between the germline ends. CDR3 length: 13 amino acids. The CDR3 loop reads CASSPQQGQPQHF. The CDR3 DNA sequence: TGTGCCAGCAGCCCACAACAGGGCCAGCCCCAGCATTTT.

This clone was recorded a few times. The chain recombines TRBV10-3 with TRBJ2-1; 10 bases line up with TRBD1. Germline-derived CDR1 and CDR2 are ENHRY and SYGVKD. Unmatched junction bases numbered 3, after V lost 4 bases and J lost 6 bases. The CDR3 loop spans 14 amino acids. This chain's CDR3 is CAISGDRGSNEQFF. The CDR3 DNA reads TGTGCCATCAGTGGGGACAGGGGTTCCAATGAGCAGTTCTTC.

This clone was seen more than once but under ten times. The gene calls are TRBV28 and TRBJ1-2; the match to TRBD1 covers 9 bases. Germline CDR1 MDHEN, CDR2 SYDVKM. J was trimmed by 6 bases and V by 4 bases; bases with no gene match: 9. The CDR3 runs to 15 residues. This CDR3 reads CASSSPGQGVDGYTF. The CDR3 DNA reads TGTGCCAGCAGTTCACCGGGACAGGGAGTAGATGGCTACACCTTC.

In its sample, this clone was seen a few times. The CDR3 sequence: CASSEGAAGRETQYF. CDR3 DNA sequence: TGTGCCAGCAGCGAGGGGGCGGCCGGGCGCGAGACCCAGTACTTC. V is TRBV5-4 and J is TRBJ2-5, with 7 bases matching TRBD1. The V segment lost 4 bases and the J segment 5 bases; nucleotides outside the gene matches: 11. CDR1 and CDR2 from the germline V gene are SGHNT and YYREEE (reference sequence). This CDR3 spans 15 amino acids. Drawing the rest from reference TRBV5-4 and TRBJ2-5, the complete variable domain is ETGVTQSPTHLIKTRGQQVTLRCSSQSGHNTVSWYQQALGQGPQFIFQYYREEENGRGNFPPRFSGLQFPNYSSELNVNALELDDSALYLCASSEGAAGRETQYFGPGTRLLVL.

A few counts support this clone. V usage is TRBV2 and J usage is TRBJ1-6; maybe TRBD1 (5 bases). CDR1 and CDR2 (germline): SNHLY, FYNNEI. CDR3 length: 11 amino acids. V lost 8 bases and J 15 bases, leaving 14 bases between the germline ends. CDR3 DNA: TGTGCCAGCGGGCAGGGATATTTCCTCCACTTT. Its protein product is CASGQGYFLHF.

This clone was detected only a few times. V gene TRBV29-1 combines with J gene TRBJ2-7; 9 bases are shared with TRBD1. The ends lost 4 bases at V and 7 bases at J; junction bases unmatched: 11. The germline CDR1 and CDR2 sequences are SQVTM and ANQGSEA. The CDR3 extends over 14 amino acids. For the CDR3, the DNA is TGCAGCGTTGGGTCCCGGGACAGGGCTTGGGAGCAGTACTTC. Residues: CSVGSRDRAWEQYF.

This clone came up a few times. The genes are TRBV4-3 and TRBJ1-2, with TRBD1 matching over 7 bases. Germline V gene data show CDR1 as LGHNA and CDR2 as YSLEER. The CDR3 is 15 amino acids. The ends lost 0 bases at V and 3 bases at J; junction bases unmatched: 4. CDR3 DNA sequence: TGCGCCAGCAGCCAAGAAACGGGACAGTACTATGGCTACACCTTC. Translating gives CASSQETGQYYGYTF.

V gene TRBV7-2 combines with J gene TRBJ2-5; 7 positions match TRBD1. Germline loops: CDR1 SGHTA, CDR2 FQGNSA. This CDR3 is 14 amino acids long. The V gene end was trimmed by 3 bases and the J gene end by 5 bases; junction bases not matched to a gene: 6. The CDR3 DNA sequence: TGTGCCAGCAGCTTCGACAGGGTCAGGGAGACCCAGTACTTC. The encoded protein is CASSFDRVRETQYF. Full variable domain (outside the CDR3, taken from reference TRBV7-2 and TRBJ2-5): GAGVSQSPSNKVTEKGKDVELRCDPISGHTALYWYRQSLGQGLEFLIYFQGNSAPDKSGLPSDRFSAERTGGSVSTLTIQRTQQEDSAVYLCASSFDRVRETQYFGPGTRLLVL.

The CDR3 nucleotides read TGTGCCAGTAGTCTAGGGACAGGGGCCACTGAAGCTTTCTTT. Translation gives CASSLGTGATEAFF. This chain links TRBV19 with TRBJ1-1; 10 nucleotides align to TRBD1. CDR3 length: 14 residues. V was pared by 5 bases and J by 4 bases, with 4 bases of the junction left unmatched. Germline V lookup: CDR1 LNHDA, CDR2 SQIVND (reference sequence).

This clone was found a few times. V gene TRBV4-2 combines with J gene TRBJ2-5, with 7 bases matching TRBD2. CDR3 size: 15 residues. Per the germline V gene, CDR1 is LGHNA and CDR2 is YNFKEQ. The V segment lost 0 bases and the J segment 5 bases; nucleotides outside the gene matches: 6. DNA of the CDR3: TGTGCCAGCAGCCAAGAACGGGGGGATAGGGAGACCCAGTACTTC. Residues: CASSQERGDRETQYF.

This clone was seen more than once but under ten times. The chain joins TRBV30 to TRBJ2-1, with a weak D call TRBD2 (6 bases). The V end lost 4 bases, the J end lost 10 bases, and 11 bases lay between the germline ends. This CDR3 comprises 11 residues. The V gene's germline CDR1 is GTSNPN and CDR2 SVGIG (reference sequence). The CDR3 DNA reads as TGTGCCTGGACCGCGGCGGGGGAGCAGTTCTTC. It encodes CAWTAAGEQFF. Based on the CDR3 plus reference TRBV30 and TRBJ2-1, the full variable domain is SQTIHQWPATLVQPVGSPLSLECTVEGTSNPNLYWYRQAAGRGLQLLFYSVGIGQISSEVPQNLSASRPQDRQFILSSKKLLLSDSGFYLCAWTAAGEQFFGPGTRLTVL.

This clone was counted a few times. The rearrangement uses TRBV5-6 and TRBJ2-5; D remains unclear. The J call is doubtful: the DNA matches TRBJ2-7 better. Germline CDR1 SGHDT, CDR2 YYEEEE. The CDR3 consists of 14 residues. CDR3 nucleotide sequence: TGTGCCAGCAGCTTGGGTTGGAGTTCCTACGAGCAGTACTTC. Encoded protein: CASSLGWSSYEQYF.

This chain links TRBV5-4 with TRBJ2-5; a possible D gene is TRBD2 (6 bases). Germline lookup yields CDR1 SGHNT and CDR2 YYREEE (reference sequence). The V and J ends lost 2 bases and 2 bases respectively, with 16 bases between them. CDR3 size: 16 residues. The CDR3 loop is CASSFGGALAQETQYF. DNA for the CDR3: TGTGCCAGCAGCTTTGGAGGGGCTTTGGCACAAGAGACCCAGTACTTC.

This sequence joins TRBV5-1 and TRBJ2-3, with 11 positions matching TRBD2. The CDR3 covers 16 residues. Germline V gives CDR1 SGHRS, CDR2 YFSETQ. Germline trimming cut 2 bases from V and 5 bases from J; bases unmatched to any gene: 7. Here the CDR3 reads CASSLLAGAPGDTQYF. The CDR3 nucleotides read TGCGCCAGCAGCTTACTAGCGGGGGCTCCGGGAGATACGCAGTATTTT.

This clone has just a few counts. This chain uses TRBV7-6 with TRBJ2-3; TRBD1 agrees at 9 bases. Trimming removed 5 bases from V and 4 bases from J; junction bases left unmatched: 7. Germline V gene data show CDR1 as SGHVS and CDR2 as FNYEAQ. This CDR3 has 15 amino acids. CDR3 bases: TGTGCCAGCAGCATCGACAGGGGGAGCGCAGATACGCAGTATTTT. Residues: CASSIDRGSADTQYF.

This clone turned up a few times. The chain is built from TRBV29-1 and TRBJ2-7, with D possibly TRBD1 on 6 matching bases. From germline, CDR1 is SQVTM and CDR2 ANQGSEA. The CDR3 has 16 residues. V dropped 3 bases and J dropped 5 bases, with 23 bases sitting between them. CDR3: CSVDLGHTGPWDEQYF. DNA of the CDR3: TGCAGCGTTGATCTGGGCCACACAGGGCCTTGGGACGAGCAGTACTTC.

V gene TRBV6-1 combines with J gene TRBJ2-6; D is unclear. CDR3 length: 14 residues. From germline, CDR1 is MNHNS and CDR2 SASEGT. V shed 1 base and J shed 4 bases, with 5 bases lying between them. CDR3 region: CASSEVAGANVLTF. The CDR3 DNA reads TGTGCCAGCAGTGAAGTGGCCGGGGCCAACGTCCTGACTTTC.

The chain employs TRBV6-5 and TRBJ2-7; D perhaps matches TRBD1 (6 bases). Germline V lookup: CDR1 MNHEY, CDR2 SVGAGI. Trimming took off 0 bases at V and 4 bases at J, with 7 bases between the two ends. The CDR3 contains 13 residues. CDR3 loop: CASSYSDSYEQYF. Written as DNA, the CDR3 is TGTGCCAGCAGTTACTCGGACAGTTACGAGCAGTACTTC.

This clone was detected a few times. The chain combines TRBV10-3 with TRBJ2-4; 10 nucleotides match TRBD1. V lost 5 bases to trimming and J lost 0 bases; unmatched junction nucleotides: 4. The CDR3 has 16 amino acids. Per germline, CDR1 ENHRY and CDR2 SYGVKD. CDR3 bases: TGTGCCATCAGTCCGGGACAGGGGACAGCCAAAAACATTCAGTACTTC. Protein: CAISPGQGTAKNIQYF.

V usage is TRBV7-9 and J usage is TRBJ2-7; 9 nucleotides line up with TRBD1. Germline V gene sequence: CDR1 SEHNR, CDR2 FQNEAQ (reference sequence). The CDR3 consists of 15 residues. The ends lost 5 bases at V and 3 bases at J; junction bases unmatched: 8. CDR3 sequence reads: CASSTHRDRVYEQYF. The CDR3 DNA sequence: TGTGCCAGCAGCACCCACCGGGACAGGGTCTACGAGCAGTACTTC.

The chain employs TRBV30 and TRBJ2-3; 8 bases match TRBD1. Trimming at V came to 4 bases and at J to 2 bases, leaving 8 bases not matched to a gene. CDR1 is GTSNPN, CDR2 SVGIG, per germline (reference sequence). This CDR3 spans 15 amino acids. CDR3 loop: CAWTPGQGYTDTQYF. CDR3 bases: TGTGCCTGGACCCCCGGACAGGGATACACAGATACGCAGTATTTT. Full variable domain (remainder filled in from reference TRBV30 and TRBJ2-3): SQTIHQWPATLVQPVGSPLSLECTVEGTSNPNLYWYRQAAGRGLQLLFYSVGIGQISSEVPQNLSASRPQDRQFILSSKKLLLSDSGFYLCAWTPGQGYTDTQYFGPGTRLTVL.

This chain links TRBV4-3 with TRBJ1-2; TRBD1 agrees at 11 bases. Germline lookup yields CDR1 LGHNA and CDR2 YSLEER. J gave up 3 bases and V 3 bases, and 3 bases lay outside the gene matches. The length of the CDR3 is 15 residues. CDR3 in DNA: TGCGCCAGCAGCCAGGGACAGGGGGTTCACTATGGCTACACCTTC. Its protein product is CASSQGQGVHYGYTF.